This TCR beta chain was recovered during a study of CD8 T cells in Susac syndrome. CD8+ and CD4+ T cells from blood underwent TCR beta sequencing, which was carried out in a high-throughput format. In Susac syndrome patients, recently defined diagnostic criteria for definite or probable disease were met. TEMRA cells were FACS-enriched and CD8+ and CD4+ T cells negatively isolated. There are 15 residues in the CDR3. V shed 4 bases and J shed 2 bases, with 15 bases lying between them. Germline CDR1 SGHNT, CDR2 YYREEE (reference sequence). Roughly 0.45 to 1 ug RNA was reverse transcribed with random hexamers. Amplification of TCR beta CDR3 was carried out by immunoSEQ multiplex PCR, which covered 54 Vbeta and 13 Jbeta segments. TCRdb passed the immunoSEQ multiplex PCR reads through MiXCR, listing each CDR3 protein once. Of roughly 100,000 distinct CDR3 sequences in the sample, about 96% were seen once.

Material for sequencing was CD8+ T cells from PBMCs. This TCR came from a human donor with Susac syndrome. V is TRBV5-4 and J is TRBJ2-5; possibly TRBD1 or TRBD2 for D (5 bases each). The CDR3 coding sequence is TGTGCCAGCAGCAAACCGGGACGCCTGCAAGAGACCCAGTACTTC. Its protein is CASSKPGRLQETQYF.